Following are 8 T cell receptor beta chains from one sample sequenced in a study of cytomegalovirus exposure and HLA in healthy donors. Both 60 Vbeta primers and 13 Jbeta primers went into the PCR. TCRdb keeps only in-frame clones here, not all; method: immunoSEQ multiplex PCR. The sample contains 65,000 to 90,000 clones, 65% to 80% of which appear only once. Sample: PBMCs. The source is a man aged 35 to 55 in good health and CMV-seronegative.

The count of this clone is one. This sequence joins TRBV18 and TRBJ1-2, with D possibly matching TRBD1 (5 bases). This CDR3 has 13 residues. In germline, CDR1 is KGHSH, CDR2 LQKENI. Trimming cost V 3 bases and J 6 bases, with 11 bases left between them. The CDR3 reads CASSPGQGDGYTF. The CDR3 region has the DNA TGTGCCAGCTCACCGGGCCAGGGCGATGGCTACACCTTC.

This chain uses TRBV7-2 with TRBJ2-7; 10 bases are shared with TRBD2. Unmatched junction bases numbered 6, after V lost 1 base and J lost 0 bases. Germline lookup yields CDR1 SGHTA and CDR2 FQGNSA. This CDR3 has 17 residues. The CDR3 region is CASSLVSGGHDSYEQYF. CDR3 nucleotides: TGTGCCAGCAGCTTAGTTAGCGGGGGGCACGACTCCTACGAGCAGTACTTC.

The rearrangement uses TRBV5-1 and TRBJ1-3, with D perhaps TRBD1 (6 bases). V was shortened by 0 bases and J by 0 bases, with 16 bases between the two germline ends. Germline CDR1 is SGHRS and CDR2 is YFSETQ. The length of the CDR3 is 18 residues. Here the CDR3 DNA reads TGCGCCAGCAGCTTGGAGGGGGGGACGGACGCCTCTGGAAACACCATATATTTT. Translated, it gives CASSLEGGTDASGNTIYF.

This clone turned up a few times. The chain uses TRBV6-5 and TRBJ1-2; 8 nucleotides match TRBD1. The trim removed 4 bases at V and 14 bases at J, leaving 18 bases unmatched. This CDR3 comprises 15 residues. Germline V CDR1 and CDR2: MNHEY, SVGAGI. CDR3 loop: CASSWSNEDQGATTF. The CDR3 DNA sequence: TGTGCCAGCAGTTGGTCGAACGAGGATCAGGGGGCGACAACCTTC.

In this sample, this clone turned up a few times. The CDR3 DNA reads TGTGCCAGCAGCCGTTCCGGGACTCCCCCCACAGATACGCAGTATTTT. Translation gives CASSRSGTPPTDTQYF. V is TRBV7-6 and J is TRBJ2-3, with a tentative D call TRBD2 (6 bases). CDR1 is SGHVS and CDR2 is FNYEAQ in the germline V gene. CDR3 size: 16 residues. V was pared by 5 bases and J by 2 bases, with 17 bases between.

Of note for this clone: Germline and junction disagree at one end, which may indicate a read error. This sequence joins TRBV5-1 and TRBJ2-5; D is possibly TRBD2 (7 bases). This CDR3 contains 13 residues. Per the germline V gene, CDR1 is SGHRS and CDR2 is YFSETQ. CDR3 coding DNA: TGCGCCAGCAGTTTGGGGGGGCAGGAGACCCAGTACTTC. Its protein product is CASSLGGQETQYF.

The V gene is TRBV5-8, the J gene TRBJ2-6, with a possible D match to TRBD1 (6 bases). CDR1 and CDR2 (germline): SGHTS, YDEGEE. There are 15 residues in the CDR3. The V end lost 3 bases, the J end lost 4 bases, and 11 bases lay between the germline ends. CDR3 loop: CASSYNRVGANVLTF. The CDR3 bases are TGTGCCAGCAGCTACAACAGGGTCGGGGCCAACGTCCTGACTTTC.

This clone appeared a few times. V gene TRBV7-2 combines with J gene TRBJ1-1; tentatively, D is TRBD1 (5 bases). This CDR3 contains 17 residues. V dropped 5 bases and J dropped 0 bases, with 19 bases sitting between them. Germline loops: CDR1 SGHTA, CDR2 FQGNSA. The CDR3 coding sequence is TGTGCCAGCAGCCGCGACAGCCTCCACTTCTTGAACACTGAAGCTTTCTTT. This gives the protein CASSRDSLHFLNTEAFF.